Shown below are 17 T cell receptor beta chains from a single sample sequenced in a study of cytomegalovirus exposure and HLA in healthy donors (dated by TCRdb to about 2017). Receptor amplification or capture employed the immunoSEQ multiplex PCR assay. For the multiplex PCR, a mixture combining 60 forward primers for TCR Vbeta segments and 13 reverse primers for TCR Jbeta segments was used. Not all clones reach the TCRdb copy of this immuneACCESS table, which keeps in-frame sequences only. Checked studies attribute under half of the gap to unresolved V genes and leave the rest unexplained. A total of more than 85,000 clones appear in this sample, about 80% of them only once. Jointly, the top ten make up 2% to 2.5% of the sample. Sequenced input: PBMCs. Receptors were obtained from a man aged 40-50 years in good health and CMV-seronegative.

The V gene is TRBV7-2, the J gene TRBJ1-3; maybe TRBD1 (5 bases). The CDR3 extends over 15 amino acids. V was trimmed by 4 bases and J by 0 bases, leaving 10 bases between them. CDR1 SGHTA and CDR2 FQGNSA come from the germline V gene. CDR3 nucleotide sequence: TGTGCCAGCAGCTCGACAGCTAGCTCTGGAAACACCATATATTTT. It is translated as CASSSTASSGNTIYF.

This clone was recorded a few times. This chain connects TRBV5-4 to TRBJ1-2; 7 positions match TRBD1. CDR3 length: 15 amino acids. Unmatched junction bases numbered 7, after V lost 0 bases and J lost 5 bases. Germline V CDR1 and CDR2: SGHNT, YYREEE (reference sequence). In DNA, the CDR3 is TGTGCCAGCAGCTTGGAAGGCAGGGGACAGTATGGCTACACCTTC. Protein: CASSLEGRGQYGYTF.

J is TRBJ1-5 and V is TRBV4-1, with D hard to call. Germline V gene sequence: CDR1 MGHRA, CDR2 YSYEKL. The V and J ends lost 1 base and 0 bases respectively, with 7 bases between them. This CDR3 is built from 15 residues. The chain's CDR3 is CASSQAIGSNQPQHF. The CDR3 DNA reads as TGCGCCAGCAGCCAAGCTATTGGTAGCAATCAGCCCCAGCATTTT.

The chain carries TRBV9 and TRBJ1-1, with D perhaps TRBD1 (5 bases). V shed 4 bases and J shed 7 bases, with 17 bases lying between them. CDR3 length equals 14 residues. CDR1 is SGDLS and CDR2 is YYNGEE in the germline V gene. CDR3 region: CASSPRRGISEAFF. In DNA, the CDR3 is TGTGCCAGCAGCCCCCGTCGGGGGATTAGTGAAGCTTTCTTT. The whole variable domain, filled in from reference TRBV9 and TRBJ1-1, reads DSGVTQTPKHLITATGQRVTLRCSPRSGDLSVYWYQQSLDQGLQFLIQYYNGEERAKGNILERFSAQQFPDLHSELNLSSLELGDSALYFCASSPRRGISEAFFGQGTRLTVV.

This chain links TRBV6-1 with TRBJ2-2; D is perhaps TRBD1 (6 bases). This CDR3 has 14 amino acids. Trimming took 7 bases from V and 2 from J, leaving 11 bases between them. Germline V gene data show CDR1 as MNHNS and CDR2 as SASEGT. The CDR3 DNA reads TGTGCCAGCAATGGGGGCTCTAACACCGGGGAGCTGTTTTTT. Protein: CASNGGSNTGELFF.

This clone has a handful of counts. The chain carries TRBV2 and TRBJ2-7; 8 bases align to TRBD1. CDR1 and CDR2 from the germline V gene are SNHLY and FYNNEI. V was clipped by 3 bases and J by 0 bases; unmatched bases: 4. This CDR3 spans 15 amino acids. The CDR3 nucleotides read TGTGCCAGCAGTGATTCAGGGGGCTCCTCCTACGAGCAGTACTTC. Its protein is CASSDSGGSSYEQYF.

The chain links TRBV13 to TRBJ2-3; 9 bases are a match to TRBD1. Germline CDR1 and CDR2: PRHDT and FYEKMQ (reference sequence). V lost 3 bases and J lost 6; bases outside the gene matches: 13. This CDR3 spans 17 amino acids. The CDR3 here is CASSLGTGTTGLDTQYF. The DNA for the CDR3 is TGTGCCAGCAGCTTGGGGACAGGGACGACTGGTCTGGATACGCAGTATTTT.

The genes are TRBV5-4 and TRBJ1-2, with no clear D. CDR1 SGHNT and CDR2 YYREEE come from the germline V gene (reference sequence). The CDR3 is made up of 13 amino acids. Trimming cost V 1 base and J 7 bases, with 11 bases left between them. The CDR3 here is CASSLRESGGYTF. CDR3 bases: TGTGCCAGCAGCTTGAGGGAGTCAGGTGGCTACACCTTC.

The rearrangement uses TRBV4-1 and TRBJ2-5; maybe TRBD1 (5 bases). The assigned J gene may be wrong: the sequence end matches TRBJ2-7 better. The CDR3 extends over 16 amino acids. From germline, CDR1 is MGHRA and CDR2 YSYEKL. DNA for the CDR3: TGCGCCAGCAGCCAACGGACAATACTAAACCACTACGAGCAGTACTTC. It translates to CASSQRTILNHYEQYF.

The V call is TRBV5-1, the J call TRBJ1-1; D perhaps matches TRBD1 (6 bases). The germline CDR1 and CDR2 sequences are SGHRS and YFSETQ. V was clipped by 4 bases and J by 2 bases, with 9 bases between them. This CDR3 region has 13 residues. The CDR3 nucleotides are TGCGCCAGCAGCGTGGACAGCAACACTGAAGCTTTCTTT. This sequence encodes CASSVDSNTEAFF.

This chain links TRBV28 with TRBJ2-2; 9 bases fit TRBD2. The V and J ends lost 10 bases and 4 bases, in that order; junction bases with no gene match: 10. Per germline, CDR1 MDHEN and CDR2 SYDVKM. CDR3 length equals 15 residues. As DNA, the CDR3 is TGTGCCACCATACCGGGCGGGGGGGGCACCGGGGAGCTGTTTTTT. It codes for CATIPGGGGTGELFF.

A note on this clone: The same CDR3 arises from other DNA sequences in this sample as well. The V gene is TRBV11-3, the J gene TRBJ2-7; D ambiguous. The length of the CDR3 is 13 residues. The V gene's germline CDR1 is SGHNT and CDR2 YENEEA. The V end lost 5 bases, the J end lost 2 bases, and 10 bases lay between the germline ends. The CDR3 nucleotides read TGTGCCAGCAGCCTCTCGAGCCCCTACGAGCAGTACTTC. Translating it yields CASSLSSPYEQYF.

V usage is TRBV4-3 and J usage is TRBJ2-5, with a weak D call TRBD2 (7 bases). The J call is in doubt because the DNA end fits TRBJ2-7 better. The CDR3 has 15 residues. Germline CDR1 is LGHNA and CDR2 is YSLEER. The CDR3 loop reads CASSPDRQGRDEQYF. The CDR3, as DNA: TGCGCCAGCAGCCCTGATCGCCAGGGGAGGGACGAGCAGTACTTC.

This chain joins TRBV15 and TRBJ2-5; 9 bases fit TRBD1. V lost 1 base and J lost 2; bases outside the gene matches: 2. CDR1 LNHNV and CDR2 YYDKDF come from the germline V gene (reference sequence). The CDR3 extends over 15 amino acids. DNA of the CDR3: TGTGCCACCAGCAGAGGCGGGACAGGGCAAGAGACCCAGTACTTC. Translation gives CATSRGGTGQETQYF.

The V gene is TRBV15, the J gene TRBJ1-4; D remains unclear. Germline V gene sequence: CDR1 LNHNV, CDR2 YYDKDF (reference sequence). Trimming cost V 0 bases and J 8 bases, with 10 bases left between them. The CDR3 is 14 amino acids. The CDR3 is CATSRDPRPEKLFF. CDR3 sequence (DNA): TGTGCCACCAGCAGAGATCCCAGGCCAGAAAAACTGTTTTTT.

The gene calls are TRBV28 and TRBJ2-1; 8 bases fit TRBD1. V lost 5 bases, J lost 4 bases, and 4 bases stayed unmatched. The CDR3 runs 14 residues. Germline V lookup: CDR1 MDHEN, CDR2 SYDVKM. The CDR3, as DNA: TGTGCCAGCAGTCAGGGACAGGTTTACAATGAGCAGTTCTTC. Protein product: CASSQGQVYNEQFF.

The chain uses TRBV7-9 and TRBJ2-2; 10 bases map to TRBD1. Unmatched junction bases numbered 5, after V lost 4 bases and J lost 3 bases. CDR3 length: 16 residues. In germline, CDR1 is SEHNR, CDR2 FQNEAQ (reference sequence). The CDR3 region has the DNA TGTGCCAGCAGCTCCAGACAGGGGGCGGACACCGGGGAGCTGTTTTTT. Its protein is CASSSRQGADTGELFF.